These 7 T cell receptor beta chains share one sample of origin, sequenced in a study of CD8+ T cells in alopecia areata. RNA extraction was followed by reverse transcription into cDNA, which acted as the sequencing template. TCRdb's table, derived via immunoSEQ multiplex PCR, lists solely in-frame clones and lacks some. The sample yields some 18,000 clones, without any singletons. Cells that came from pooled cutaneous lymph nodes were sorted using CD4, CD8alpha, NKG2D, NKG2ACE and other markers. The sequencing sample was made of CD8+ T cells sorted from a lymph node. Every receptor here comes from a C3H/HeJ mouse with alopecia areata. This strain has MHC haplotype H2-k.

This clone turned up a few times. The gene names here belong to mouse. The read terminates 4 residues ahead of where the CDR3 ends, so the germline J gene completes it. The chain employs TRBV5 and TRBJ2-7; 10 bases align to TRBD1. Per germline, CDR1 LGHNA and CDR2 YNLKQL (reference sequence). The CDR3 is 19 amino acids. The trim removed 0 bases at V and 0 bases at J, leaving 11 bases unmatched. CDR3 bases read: TGTGCCAGCAGCCAAGATTTGGGGACAGGGGTCCTAAGCTCCTAT. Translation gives CASSQDLGTGVLSSY. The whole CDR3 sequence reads CASSQDLGTGVLSSYEQYF.

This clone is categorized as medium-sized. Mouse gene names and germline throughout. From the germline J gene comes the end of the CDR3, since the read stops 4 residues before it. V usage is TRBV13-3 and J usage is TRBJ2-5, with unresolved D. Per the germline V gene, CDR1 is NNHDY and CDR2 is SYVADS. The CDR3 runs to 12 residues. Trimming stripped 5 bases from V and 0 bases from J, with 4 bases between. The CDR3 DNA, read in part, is TGTGCCAGCAGACATAACCAAGAC. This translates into CASRHNQD. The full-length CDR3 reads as CASRHNQDTQYF.

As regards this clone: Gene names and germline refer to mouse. The CDR3 DNA, read in part, is TGTGCTAGCAGTTTTGGGGACTAT. Protein sequence: CASSFGDY. The CDR3 reads in full as CASSFGDYEQYF. This sequence joins TRBV29 and TRBJ2-7; perhaps TRBD2 as D (5 bases). The read comes to an end 4 residues before the CDR3 does, leaving the germline J gene to fill in the end. V lost 3 bases, J lost 3 bases, and 6 bases lay in between. This CDR3 has 12 amino acids. The germline V gene has CDR1 MSHET and CDR2 SYDVDS. The whole variable domain, remainder taken from reference TRBV29 and TRBJ2-7, is DMKVTQMPRYLIKRMGENVLLECGQDMSHETMYWYRQDPGLGLQLIYISYDVDSNSEGDIPKGYRVSRKKREHFSLILDSAKTNQTSVYFCASSFGDYEQYFGPGTRLTVL.

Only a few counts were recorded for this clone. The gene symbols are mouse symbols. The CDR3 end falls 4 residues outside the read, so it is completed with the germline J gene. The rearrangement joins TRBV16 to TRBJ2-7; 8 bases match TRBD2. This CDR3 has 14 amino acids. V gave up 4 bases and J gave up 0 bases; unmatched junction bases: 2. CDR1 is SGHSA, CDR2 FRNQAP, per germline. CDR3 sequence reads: CASSWTGSSYEQYF. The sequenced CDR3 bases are TGTGCAAGCAGCTGGACTGGGAGCTCCTAT.

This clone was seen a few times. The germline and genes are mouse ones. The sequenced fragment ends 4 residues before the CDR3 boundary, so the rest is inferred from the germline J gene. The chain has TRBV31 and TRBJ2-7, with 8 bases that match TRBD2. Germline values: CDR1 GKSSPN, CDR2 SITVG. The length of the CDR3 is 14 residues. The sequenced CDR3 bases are TGTGCCTGGAGTCTCGACTGGGGTCCTTAT. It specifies CAWSLDWGPY. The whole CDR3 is CAWSLDWGPYEQYF.

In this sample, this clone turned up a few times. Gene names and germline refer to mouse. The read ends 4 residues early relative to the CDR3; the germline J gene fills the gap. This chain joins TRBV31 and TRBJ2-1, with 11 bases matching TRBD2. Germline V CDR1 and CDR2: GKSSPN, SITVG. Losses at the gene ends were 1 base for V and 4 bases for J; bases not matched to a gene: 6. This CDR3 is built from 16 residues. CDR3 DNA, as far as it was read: TGTGCCTGGAGTCCAGGACTGGGGGGCGATTATGCT. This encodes CAWSPGLGGDYA. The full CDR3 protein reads CAWSPGLGGDYAEQFF.

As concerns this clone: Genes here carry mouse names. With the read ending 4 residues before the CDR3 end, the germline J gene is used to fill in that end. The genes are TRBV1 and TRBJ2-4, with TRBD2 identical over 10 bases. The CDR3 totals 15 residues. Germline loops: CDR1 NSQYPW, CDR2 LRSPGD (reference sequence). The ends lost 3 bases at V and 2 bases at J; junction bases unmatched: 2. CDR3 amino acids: CTCSAGTGVQNTLYF. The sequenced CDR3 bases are TGCACCTGCAGTGCGGGGACTGGGGTTCAAAAC.